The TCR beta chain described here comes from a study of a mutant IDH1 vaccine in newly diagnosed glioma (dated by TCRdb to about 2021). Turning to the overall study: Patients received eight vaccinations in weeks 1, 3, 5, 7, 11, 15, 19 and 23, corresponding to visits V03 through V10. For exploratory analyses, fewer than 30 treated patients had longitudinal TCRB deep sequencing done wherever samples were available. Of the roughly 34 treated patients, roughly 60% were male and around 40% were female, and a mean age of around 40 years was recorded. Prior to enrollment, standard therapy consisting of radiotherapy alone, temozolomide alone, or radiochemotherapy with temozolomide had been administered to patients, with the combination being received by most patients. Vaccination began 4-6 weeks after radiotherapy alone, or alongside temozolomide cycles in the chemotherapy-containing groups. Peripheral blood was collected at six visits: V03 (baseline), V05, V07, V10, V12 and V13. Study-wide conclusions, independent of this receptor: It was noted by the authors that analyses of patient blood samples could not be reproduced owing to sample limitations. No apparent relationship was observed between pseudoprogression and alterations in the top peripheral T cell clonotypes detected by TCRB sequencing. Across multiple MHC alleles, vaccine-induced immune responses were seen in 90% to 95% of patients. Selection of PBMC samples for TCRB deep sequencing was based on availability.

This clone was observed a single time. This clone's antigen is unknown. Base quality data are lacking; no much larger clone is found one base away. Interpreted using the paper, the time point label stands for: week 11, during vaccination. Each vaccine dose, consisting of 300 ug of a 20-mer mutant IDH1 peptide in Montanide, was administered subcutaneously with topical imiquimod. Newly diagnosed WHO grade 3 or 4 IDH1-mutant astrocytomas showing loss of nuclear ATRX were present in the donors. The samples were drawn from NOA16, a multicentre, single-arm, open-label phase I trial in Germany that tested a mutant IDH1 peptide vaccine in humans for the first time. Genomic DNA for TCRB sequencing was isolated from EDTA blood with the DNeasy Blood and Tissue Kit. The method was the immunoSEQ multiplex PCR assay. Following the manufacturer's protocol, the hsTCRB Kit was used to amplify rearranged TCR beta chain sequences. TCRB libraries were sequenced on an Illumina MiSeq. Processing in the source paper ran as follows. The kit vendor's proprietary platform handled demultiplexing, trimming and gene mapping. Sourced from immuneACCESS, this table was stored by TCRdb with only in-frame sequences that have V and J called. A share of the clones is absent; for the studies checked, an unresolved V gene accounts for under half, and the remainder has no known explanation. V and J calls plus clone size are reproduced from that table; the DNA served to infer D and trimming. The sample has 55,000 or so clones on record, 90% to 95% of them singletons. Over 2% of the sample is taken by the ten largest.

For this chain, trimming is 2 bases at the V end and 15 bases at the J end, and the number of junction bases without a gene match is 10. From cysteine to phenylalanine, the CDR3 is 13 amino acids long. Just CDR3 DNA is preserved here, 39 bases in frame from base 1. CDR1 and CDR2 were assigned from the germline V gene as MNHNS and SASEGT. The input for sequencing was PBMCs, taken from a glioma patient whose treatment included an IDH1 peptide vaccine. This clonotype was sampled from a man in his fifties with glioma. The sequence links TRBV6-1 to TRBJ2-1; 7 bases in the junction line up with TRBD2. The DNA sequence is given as TGTGCCAGCAGTGAAACCCTAGCGGAAAGGGGGTTCTTC. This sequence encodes CASSETLAERGFF.